What follows is one T cell receptor (beta chain) and its context. Its cognate antigen is unknown. The ends lost 7 bases at V and 9 bases at J; junction bases unmatched: 11. The CDR3 is 15 amino acids. Germline lookup yields CDR1 ENHRY and CDR2 SYGVKD. This entry is derived from a study of T cell repertoires in cytomegalovirus infection. One entry per CDR3 protein, called by TCRdb with MiXCR from the reads. The table records approximately 390,000 distinct CDR3 sequences, about 35% of them present only once. The clonotype originates from a human donor in good health (CMV status not recorded). Some clones in this sample may be carry-over from other donors' samples. The V gene is TRBV10-3, the J gene TRBJ2-1; 11 positions match TRBD2. The input for sequencing was cultured PBMCs, taken from culture after CMV antigen stimulation. The CDR3 DNA reads as TGTGCCATCATGCGCCTAGCGGGAGGTAAAGGTGAGCAGTTCTTC. Encoded protein: CAIMRLAGGKGEQFF.